Below are 22 T cell receptor beta chains sequenced from a single sample in a study of OX40 agonist ivuxolimab in advanced cancers. Produced via immunoSEQ multiplex PCR; TCRdb's table is partial and in-frame only. The sample lists 55,000 to 70,000 clones; around 83% were seen once. Sequencing used CD4+ or CD8+ T cells sorted from blood, obtained in a trial of the OX40 agonist ivuxolimab. The receptor source for this set is an adult with an advanced solid tumor such as melanoma, head and neck, liver or kidney cancer.

The J gene is TRBJ2-7, the V gene TRBV11-2, with a possible D match to TRBD2 (6 bases). This CDR3 has 13 amino acids. V was pared by 6 bases and J by 3 bases, with 12 bases between. Germline V gene lookup returns CDR1 SGHAT and CDR2 FQNNGV. The CDR3 loop reads CASRATGSYEQYF. In DNA form, the CDR3 reads TGTGCCAGCAGAGCGACCGGGAGCTACGAGCAGTACTTC. Full variable domain (outside the CDR3, taken from reference TRBV11-2 and TRBJ2-7): EAGVAQSPRYKIIEKRQSVAFWCNPISGHATLYWYQQILGQGPKLLIQFQNNGVVDDSQLPKDRFSAERLKGVDSTLKIQPAKLEDSAVYLCASRATGSYEQYFGPGTRLTVT.

The chain's CDR3 is CASSLPGPVYNEQFF. The CDR3 DNA sequence: TGTGCCAGCAGCTTGCCCGGGCCGGTCTACAATGAGCAGTTCTTC. The chain recombines TRBV7-9 with TRBJ2-1; D gene ambiguous. There are 15 residues in the CDR3. Germline assignment: CDR1 SEHNR and CDR2 FQNEAQ (reference sequence). V was pared by 3 bases and J by 3 bases, with 12 bases between.

The gene calls are TRBV5-1 and TRBJ2-5; 9 bases agree with TRBD1. The junction had 5 bases not matched to a gene; V was cut back by 3 bases and J by 2 bases. The CDR3 runs to 15 residues. CDR1 is SGHRS, CDR2 YFSETQ, per germline. For the CDR3, the DNA is TGCGCCAGCAGCTGGACAGGGGACGGACAAGAGACCCAGTACTTC. Translating gives CASSWTGDGQETQYF.

CDR3 protein: CASSYPTRGNEKLFF. CDR3 DNA sequence: TGTGCCAGCAGTTATCCGACCAGGGGAAATGAAAAACTGTTTTTT. The chain is built from TRBV5-5 and TRBJ1-4, with D tentatively TRBD1 (6 bases). Trimming shortened V by 5 bases and J by 5 bases, and 16 bases separated the two germline ends. CDR3 length equals 15 residues. The germline gives CDR1 SGHKS, CDR2 YYEKEE (reference sequence).

The gene calls are TRBV5-1 and TRBJ2-1; TRBD2 matches 8 bases. The V and J ends lost 4 bases and 2 bases, in that order; junction bases with no gene match: 8. This CDR3 has 16 amino acids. Germline CDR1 reads SGHRS; CDR2 reads YFSETQ. CDR3 in DNA: TGCGCCAGCAGCCCGATAACTAGCGGTACCTACAATGAGCAGTTCTTC. It codes for CASSPITSGTYNEQFF. Supplemented by reference TRBV5-1 and TRBJ2-1, the full variable domain reads KAGVTQTPRYLIKTRGQQVTLSCSPISGHRSVSWYQQTPGQGLQFLFEYFSETQRNKGNFPGRFSGRQFSNSRSEMNVSTLELGDSALYLCASSPITSGTYNEQFFGPGTRLTVL.

The CDR3 protein is CASGQPRQAVNTEAFF. DNA of the CDR3: TGTGCCAGCGGTCAACCGAGACAGGCGGTGAACACTGAAGCTTTCTTT. The rearrangement links TRBV28 to TRBJ1-1; TRBD1 might be the D (6 bases). Germline values: CDR1 MDHEN, CDR2 SYDVKM. V was clipped by 8 bases and J by 0 bases, with 19 bases between them. The CDR3 loop spans 16 amino acids.

The chain links TRBV5-1 to TRBJ2-3; the match to TRBD2 covers 12 bases. Losses at the gene ends were 2 bases for V and 4 bases for J; bases not matched to a gene: 2. Germline lookup yields CDR1 SGHRS and CDR2 YFSETQ. The CDR3 runs 15 residues. As DNA, the CDR3 is TGCGCCAGCAGCTTTCGACTAGCGGGAGCAGATACGCAGTATTTT. Translation gives CASSFRLAGADTQYF.

The rearrangement uses TRBV14 and TRBJ2-1; D call uncertain. Looked up from germline, CDR1 is SGHDN and CDR2 is FVKESK. The V gene lost 0 bases and the J gene lost 9 bases, with 9 bases spanning the gap. There are 13 residues in the CDR3. Written as DNA, the CDR3 is TGTGCCAGCAGCCAAGAACTGGGAAGTGAGCAGTTCTTC. Its protein is CASSQELGSEQFF.

This chain connects TRBV28 to TRBJ2-7; D gene unclear. Germline CDR1 and CDR2: MDHEN and SYDVKM. Trimming pared 8 bases from V and 7 bases from J, leaving 12 bases between. The CDR3 is made up of 11 amino acids. The CDR3 spells CASHLHGEQYF. The CDR3 DNA reads TGTGCCAGCCACCTCCACGGTGAGCAGTACTTC.

The table lists this clone with a few counts. The genes are TRBV19 and TRBJ1-5; D is uncertain. The germline V gene has CDR1 LNHDA and CDR2 SQIVND (reference sequence). The CDR3 contains 13 residues. Trimming took off 1 base at V and 3 bases at J, with 4 bases between the two ends. CDR3: CASSIVANQPQHF. DNA for the CDR3: TGTGCCAGTAGTATAGTGGCCAATCAGCCCCAGCATTTT.

The CDR3 sequence: CASSVGWGGEKLFF. DNA for the CDR3: TGTGCCAGCAGCGTAGGTTGGGGAGGGGAAAAACTGTTTTTT. V and J are TRBV9 and TRBJ1-4, with D uncertain. The CDR3 is 14 residues long. CDR1 and CDR2 (germline): SGDLS, YYNGEE. V dropped 0 bases and J dropped 8 bases, with 11 bases sitting between them.

J is TRBJ2-1 and V is TRBV15; tentative D call: TRBD1 (6 bases). V lost 4 bases and J lost 0, with 16 bases in between. This CDR3 has 17 amino acids. Germline CDR1 LNHNV, CDR2 YYDKDF (reference sequence). The CDR3 nucleotides read TGTGCCACCAGCAAGACGGACAGCTCAAGCTCCTACAATGAGCAGTTCTTC. The encoded protein is CATSKTDSSSSYNEQFF.

The chain links TRBV30 to TRBJ1-2; TRBD1 is a possible D gene (5 bases). The CDR3 sequence is 10 residues long. The germline CDR1 and CDR2 sequences are GTSNPN and SVGIG (reference sequence). The ends were cut back, 3 bases at V and 7 bases at J, with 6 bases in the middle. Written as DNA, the CDR3 is TGTGCCTGGAGGAGGGGTGGCTACACCTTC. It yields the protein CAWRRGGYTF.

This chain joins TRBV28 and TRBJ2-5; D possibly corresponds to TRBD2 (5 bases). The assigned J gene may be wrong: the sequence end matches TRBJ2-7 better. The CDR3 totals 14 residues. Germline CDR1 reads MDHEN; CDR2 reads SYDVKM. The DNA for the CDR3 is TGTGCCAGCGCCACTAGGGCCCGGGTATACGAGCAGTACTTC. Encoded protein: CASATRARVYEQYF.

The V gene is TRBV7-2, the J gene TRBJ1-6; maybe TRBD1 (5 bases). Trimming cost V 8 bases and J 6 bases, with 11 bases left between them. CDR1 and CDR2 (germline): SGHTA, FQGNSA. CDR3 length: 13 residues. The CDR3 sequence: CASGAVFNSPLHF. CDR3 nucleotide sequence: TGTGCCAGCGGGGCAGTATTTAATTCACCCCTCCACTTT.

The rearrangement links TRBV15 to TRBJ2-1, with 7 bases identical to TRBD2. Trimming took 0 bases from V and 3 from J; bases not matched to a gene: 2. The V gene's germline CDR1 is LNHNV and CDR2 YYDKDF (reference sequence). The CDR3 contains 15 residues. In DNA, the CDR3 is TGTGCCACCAGCAGAGATTCTAGCGGCTACAATGAGCAGTTCTTC. Encoded protein: CATSRDSSGYNEQFF.

The genes are TRBV7-2 and TRBJ2-1; D uncertain. The CDR3 loop spans 12 amino acids. The germline V and J ends were trimmed by 4 bases and 6 bases, with 7 bases remaining between them. CDR1 is SGHTA, CDR2 FQGNSA, per germline. The CDR3: CASSSYSNEQFF. The CDR3 DNA is TGTGCCAGCAGCTCTTATAGCAATGAGCAGTTCTTC.

The chain employs TRBV7-2 and TRBJ2-7; unclear D gene. CDR1 and CDR2 (germline): SGHTA, FQGNSA. The CDR3 loop spans 14 amino acids. Trimming removed 1 base from V and 7 bases from J, with 14 bases in between. This chain's CDR3 is CASSLEAVAREQYF. DNA for the CDR3: TGTGCCAGCAGCTTAGAGGCGGTGGCTCGGGAGCAGTACTTC.

The chain links TRBV7-9 to TRBJ2-2; D gene unclear. The germline V gene has CDR1 SEHNR and CDR2 FQNEAQ (reference sequence). The V gene lost 5 bases and the J gene lost 3 bases, with 10 bases spanning the gap. CDR3 length: 14 residues. CDR3 residues: CASSHGSDTGELFF. The CDR3 coding sequence is TGTGCCAGCAGCCACGGATCCGACACCGGGGAGCTGTTTTTT.

The CDR3 region is CASSLARDRGVDTQYF. CDR3 bases: TGTGCCAGCAGCTTGGCCCGGGACAGGGGAGTAGATACGCAGTATTTT. V and J are TRBV5-4 and TRBJ2-3, with 10 bases identical to TRBD1. This CDR3 contains 16 residues. Germline-derived CDR1 and CDR2 are SGHNT and YYREEE (reference sequence). The J segment lost 5 bases and the V segment lost 0 bases, leaving 6 bases of the junction unmatched.

The table lists this clone with a count of one. The V call is TRBV7-8, the J call TRBJ1-1; possibly TRBD1 for D (6 bases). Trimming cost V 2 bases and J 3 bases, with 13 bases left between them. Germline V gives CDR1 SGHVS, CDR2 FQNEAQ. This CDR3 contains 15 residues. The CDR3 region is CASSLSGQLDTEAFF. The DNA of the CDR3 is TGTGCCAGCAGCTTATCCGGACAGTTGGACACTGAAGCTTTCTTT.

The chain is built from TRBV30 and TRBJ2-2; no reliable D call. The CDR3 extends over 13 amino acids. V lost 4 bases and J 1 base, leaving 7 bases between the germline ends. Germline CDR1 and CDR2: GTSNPN and SVGIG (reference sequence). The CDR3 DNA is TGTGCCTGGACGTCTAGGAACACCGGGGAGCTGTTTTTT. Its protein is CAWTSRNTGELFF. Looking up the rest from reference TRBV30 and TRBJ2-2 gives the full variable domain: SQTIHQWPATLVQPVGSPLSLECTVEGTSNPNLYWYRQAAGRGLQLLFYSVGIGQISSEVPQNLSASRPQDRQFILSSKKLLLSDSGFYLCAWTSRNTGELFFGEGSRLTVL.